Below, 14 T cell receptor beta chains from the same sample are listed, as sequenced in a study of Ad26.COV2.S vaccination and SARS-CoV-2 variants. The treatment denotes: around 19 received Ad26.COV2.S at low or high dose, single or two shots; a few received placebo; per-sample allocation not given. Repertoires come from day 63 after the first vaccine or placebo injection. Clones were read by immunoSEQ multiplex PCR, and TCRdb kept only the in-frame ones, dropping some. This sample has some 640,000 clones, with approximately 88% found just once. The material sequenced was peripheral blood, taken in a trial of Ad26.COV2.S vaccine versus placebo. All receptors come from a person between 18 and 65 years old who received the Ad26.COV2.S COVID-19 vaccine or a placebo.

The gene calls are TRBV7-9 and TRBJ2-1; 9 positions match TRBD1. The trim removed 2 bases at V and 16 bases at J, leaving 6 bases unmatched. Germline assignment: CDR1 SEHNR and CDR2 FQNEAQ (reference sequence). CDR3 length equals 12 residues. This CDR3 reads CASSLLRDRVFF. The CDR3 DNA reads TGTGCCAGCAGCTTACTGAGGGACAGGGTTTTCTTC.

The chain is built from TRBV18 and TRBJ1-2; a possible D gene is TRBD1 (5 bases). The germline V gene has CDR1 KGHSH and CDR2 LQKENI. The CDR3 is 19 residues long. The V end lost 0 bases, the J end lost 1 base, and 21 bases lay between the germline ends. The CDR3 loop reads CASSPPFRQGEGVNYGYTF. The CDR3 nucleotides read TGTGCCAGCTCACCACCGTTCCGGCAGGGCGAGGGTGTTAACTATGGCTACACCTTC.

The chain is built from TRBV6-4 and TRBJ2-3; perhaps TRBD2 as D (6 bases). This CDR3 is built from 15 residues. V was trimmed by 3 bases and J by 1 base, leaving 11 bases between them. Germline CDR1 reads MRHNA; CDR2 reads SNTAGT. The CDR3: CASSEGGRGTDTQYF. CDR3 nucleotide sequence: TGTGCCAGCAGTGAAGGAGGGAGAGGCACAGATACGCAGTATTTT.

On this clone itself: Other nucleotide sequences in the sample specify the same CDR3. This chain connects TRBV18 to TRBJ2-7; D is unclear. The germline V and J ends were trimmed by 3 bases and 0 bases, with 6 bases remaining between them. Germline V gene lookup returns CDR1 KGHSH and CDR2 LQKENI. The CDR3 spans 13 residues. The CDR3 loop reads CASSPGSSYEQYF. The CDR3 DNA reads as TGTGCCAGCTCACCCGGTTCCTCCTACGAGCAGTACTTC.

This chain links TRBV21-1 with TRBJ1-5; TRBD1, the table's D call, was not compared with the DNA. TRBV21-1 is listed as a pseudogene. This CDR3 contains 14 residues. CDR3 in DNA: TGTGCCAGCACCCGGACAGGGTCATTTTTGCCCCAGCATTTT. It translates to CASTRTGSFLPQHF.

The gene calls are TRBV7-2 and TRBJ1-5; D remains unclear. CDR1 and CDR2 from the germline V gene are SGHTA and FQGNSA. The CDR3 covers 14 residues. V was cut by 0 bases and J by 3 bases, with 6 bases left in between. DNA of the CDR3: TGTGCCAGCAGCTTAGCTACTAACAATCAGCCCCAGCATTTT. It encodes CASSLATNNQPQHF.

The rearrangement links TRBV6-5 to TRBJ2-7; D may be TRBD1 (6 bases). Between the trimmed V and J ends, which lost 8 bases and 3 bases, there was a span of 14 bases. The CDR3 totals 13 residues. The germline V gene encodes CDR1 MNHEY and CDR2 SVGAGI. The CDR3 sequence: CASGDTVGYEQYF. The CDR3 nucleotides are TGTGCCAGCGGGGACACGGTCGGCTACGAGCAGTACTTC.

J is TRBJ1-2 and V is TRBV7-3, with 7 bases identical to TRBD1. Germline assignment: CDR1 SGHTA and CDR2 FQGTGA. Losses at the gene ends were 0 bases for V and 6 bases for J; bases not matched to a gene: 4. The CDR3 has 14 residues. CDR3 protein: CASSLTRQGDGYTF. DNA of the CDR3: TGTGCCAGCAGCTTAACGCGGCAGGGGGATGGCTACACCTTC.

CDR3 amino acids: CASSPSGGTGNTIYF. DNA for the CDR3: TGTGCCAGCAGTCCCTCGGGGGGAACTGGAAACACCATATATTTT. The J gene is TRBJ1-3, the V gene TRBV27; tentative D call: TRBD1 (5 bases). Germline V lookup: CDR1 MNHEY, CDR2 SMNVEV (reference sequence). This CDR3 is built from 15 residues. Trimming took 5 bases from V and 2 from J, leaving 13 bases between them.

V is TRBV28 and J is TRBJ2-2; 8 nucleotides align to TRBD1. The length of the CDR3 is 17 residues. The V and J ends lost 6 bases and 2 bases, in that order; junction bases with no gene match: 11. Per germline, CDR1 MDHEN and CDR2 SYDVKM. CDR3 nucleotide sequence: TGTGCCAGCAGAAACCCGGGACAGGAAGGAAACACCGGGGAGCTGTTTTTT. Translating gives CASRNPGQEGNTGELFF.

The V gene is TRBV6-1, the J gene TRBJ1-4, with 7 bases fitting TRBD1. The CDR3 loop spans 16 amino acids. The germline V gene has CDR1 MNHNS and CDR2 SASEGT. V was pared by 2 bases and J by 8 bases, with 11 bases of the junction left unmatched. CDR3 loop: CASSEFQDRIGEKLFF. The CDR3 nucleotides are TGTGCCAGCAGTGAATTTCAGGACAGGATTGGGGAAAAACTGTTTTTT.

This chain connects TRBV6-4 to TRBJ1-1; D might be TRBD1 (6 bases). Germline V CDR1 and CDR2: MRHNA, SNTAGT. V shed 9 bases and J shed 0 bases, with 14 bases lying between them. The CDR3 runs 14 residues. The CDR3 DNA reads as TGTGCCAGGTTAAAAGGGGGGTTGAACACTGAAGCTTTCTTT. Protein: CARLKGGLNTEAFF.

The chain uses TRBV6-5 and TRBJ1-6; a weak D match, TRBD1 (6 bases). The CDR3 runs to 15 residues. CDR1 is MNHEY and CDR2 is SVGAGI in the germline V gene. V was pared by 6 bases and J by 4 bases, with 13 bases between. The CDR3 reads CASRDPTGYNSPLHF. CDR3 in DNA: TGTGCCAGCAGGGACCCGACAGGTTATAATTCACCCCTCCACTTT.

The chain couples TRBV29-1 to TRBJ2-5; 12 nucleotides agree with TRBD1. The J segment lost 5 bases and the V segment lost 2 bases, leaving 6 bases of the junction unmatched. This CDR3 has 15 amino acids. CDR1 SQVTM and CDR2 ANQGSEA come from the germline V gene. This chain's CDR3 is CSVERGQGARETQYF. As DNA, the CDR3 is TGCAGCGTTGAAAGGGGACAGGGGGCGAGGGAGACCCAGTACTTC. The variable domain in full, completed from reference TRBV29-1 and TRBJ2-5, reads SAVISQKPSRDICQRGTSLTIQCQVDSQVTMMFWYRQQPGQSLTLIATANQGSEATYESGFVIDKFPISRPNLTFSTLTVSNMSPEDSSIYLCSVERGQGARETQYFGPGTRLLVL.